The 8 T cell receptor beta chains below all came from one sample that was sequenced in a study of blood T cell repertoires in COVID-19. The method was immunoSEQ multiplex PCR; TCRdb's version includes in-frame clones alone and lacks a portion of them. The sample yields 180,000 or so clones, around 81% seen once. Material: peripheral blood. These receptors originate from a human donor with acute or convalescent COVID-19. The donor label of this sample is uncertain.

The chain recombines TRBV29-1 with TRBJ2-5; D unclear. V lost 1 base and J 0 bases, leaving 3 bases between the germline ends. The germline gives CDR1 SQVTM, CDR2 ANQGSEA. This CDR3 is 12 amino acids long. The CDR3 loop reads CSVEADQETQYF. The CDR3 DNA is TGCAGCGTTGAAGCGGACCAAGAGACCCAGTACTTC.

The chain links TRBV19 to TRBJ1-6, with D perhaps TRBD1 (6 bases). V gave up 6 bases and J gave up 6 bases, with 15 bases separating them. The CDR3 spans 15 residues. Germline loops: CDR1 LNHDA, CDR2 SQIVND (reference sequence). The CDR3 nucleotides are TGTGCCAGTAGCTGGAACAGGGAAAGTAATTCACCCCTCCACTTT. As protein: CASSWNRESNSPLHF.

The chain joins TRBV7-9 to TRBJ2-7; 7 bases fit TRBD1. The CDR3 runs 16 residues. Trimming cost V 1 base and J 6 bases; bases outside gene matches: 12. Per germline, CDR1 SEHNR and CDR2 FQNEAQ (reference sequence). The CDR3: CASSLGRQGGPLEQYF. Written as DNA, the CDR3 is TGTGCCAGCAGCTTAGGGAGACAGGGTGGCCCCCTCGAGCAGTACTTC. The full variable domain, with the rest looked up from reference TRBV7-9 and TRBJ2-7, is DTGVSQNPRHKITKRGQNVTFRCDPISEHNRLYWYRQTLGQGPEFLTYFQNEAQLEKSRLLSDRFSAERPKGSFSTLEIQRTEQGDSAMYLCASSLGRQGGPLEQYFGPGTRLTVT.

CDR3 coding DNA: TGCAGCGTTGGGGAGGGGGGGGCCAACTCACCCCTCCACTTT. Translation gives CSVGEGGANSPLHF. This chain connects TRBV29-1 to TRBJ1-6; perhaps TRBD1 as D (6 bases). Trimming shortened V by 4 bases and J by 10 bases, and 17 bases separated the two germline ends. Looked up from germline, CDR1 is SQVTM and CDR2 is ANQGSEA. This CDR3 is 14 amino acids long.

The CDR3 region is CASGLVLGLAGGRSYEQYF. CDR3 coding DNA: TGTGCTAGTGGTTTAGTCCTAGGGTTGGCGGGAGGGCGCTCCTACGAGCAGTACTTC. This sequence joins TRBV12-5 and TRBJ2-7, with 9 bases matching TRBD2. The trim removed 3 bases at V and 0 bases at J, leaving 15 bases unmatched. CDR3 length: 19 amino acids. The germline CDR1 and CDR2 sequences are LGHNT and FRNRAP.

The chain combines TRBV5-1 with TRBJ2-2; D call uncertain. CDR3 length equals 13 residues. Trimming removed 0 bases at V and 6 bases at J, with 6 bases between. Germline values: CDR1 SGHRS, CDR2 YFSETQ. The CDR3 region is CASSLASSGELFF. The CDR3 nucleotides read TGCGCCAGCAGCTTGGCCTCGTCCGGGGAGCTGTTTTTT. Filled out from reference TRBV5-1 and TRBJ2-2, the complete variable domain reads KAGVTQTPRYLIKTRGQQVTLSCSPISGHRSVSWYQQTPGQGLQFLFEYFSETQRNKGNFPGRFSGRQFSNSRSEMNVSTLELGDSALYLCASSLASSGELFFGEGSRLTVL.

The V gene is TRBV30, the J gene TRBJ1-6; the D is unclear. CDR1 is GTSNPN and CDR2 is SVGIG in the germline V gene (reference sequence). The CDR3 spans 16 residues. V lost 0 bases and J 7 bases, leaving 16 bases between the germline ends. CDR3 coding DNA: TGTGCCTGGAGTGTAAGCATCTCTGGGAGGAATTCACCCCTCCACTTT. It translates to CAWSVSISGRNSPLHF.

The chain links TRBV5-1 to TRBJ2-2; 8 bases line up with TRBD1. The CDR3 has 15 residues. Germline CDR1 is SGHRS and CDR2 is YFSETQ. The V and J ends lost 4 bases and 3 bases, in that order; junction bases with no gene match: 5. In nucleotides, the CDR3 is TGCGCCAGCAGCACGGGACAGGAGTACACCGGGGAGCTGTTTTTT. It codes for CASSTGQEYTGELFF.